One sample yielded the 30 T cell receptor beta chains listed below, sequenced in a study of T cell changes during pregnancy in multiple sclerosis. This table comes from immunoSEQ multiplex PCR, and its TCRdb copy is limited to in-frame clones, with some not included. The profile shows 69,000 or so clones, roughly nine tenths of them singletons. The source was CD4+ T cells from peripheral blood mononuclear cells, collected in the third trimester of pregnancy. The receptors here all came from a female donor in good health, enrolled as a control in a pregnancy study.

V gene TRBV19 combines with J gene TRBJ1-1; tentatively, D is TRBD1 (6 bases). The CDR3 spans 15 residues. The germline V and J ends were trimmed by 1 base and 1 base, with 10 bases remaining between them. The germline CDR1 and CDR2 sequences are LNHDA and SQIVND (reference sequence). In DNA, the CDR3 is TGTGCCAGTAGTATAGTTGGGACACGGAACACTGAAGCTTTCTTT. It encodes CASSIVGTRNTEAFF.

This chain joins TRBV6-5 and TRBJ1-1, with a possible D match to TRBD1 (6 bases). From germline, CDR1 is MNHEY and CDR2 SVGAGI. V was trimmed by 3 bases and J by 0 bases, leaving 8 bases between them. The CDR3 is made up of 14 amino acids. The CDR3 coding sequence is TGTGCCAGCAGTTATGGACAGATGAACACTGAAGCTTTCTTT. The encoded protein is CASSYGQMNTEAFF.

The gene calls are TRBV7-9 and TRBJ2-3; possibly TRBD1 for D (5 bases). The CDR3 is 14 residues long. The germline V gene encodes CDR1 SEHNR and CDR2 FQNEAQ (reference sequence). The V end was cut by 5 bases, the J end by 6 bases, with 15 bases between. The CDR3 region has the DNA TGTGCCAGCAGCGTACAGGTCCCTGGGGATACGCAGTATTTT. It codes for CASSVQVPGDTQYF. Drawing the rest from reference TRBV7-9 and TRBJ2-3, the complete variable domain is DTGVSQNPRHKITKRGQNVTFRCDPISEHNRLYWYRQTLGQGPEFLTYFQNEAQLEKSRLLSDRFSAERPKGSFSTLEIQRTEQGDSAMYLCASSVQVPGDTQYFGPGTRLTVL.

CDR3 bases: TGTGCCAGCAGCCAAGGTCTAGGTGACCTCTACAATGAGCAGTTCTTC. Translated, it gives CASSQGLGDLYNEQFF. The chain recombines TRBV4-2 with TRBJ2-1; D is undetermined. The ends were cut back, 1 base at V and 3 bases at J, with 13 bases in the middle. This CDR3 spans 16 amino acids. Germline CDR1 reads LGHNA; CDR2 reads YNFKEQ.

This chain connects TRBV6-5 to TRBJ1-4, with D perhaps matching TRBD1 (5 bases). Trimming took off 0 bases at V and 7 bases at J, with 12 bases between the two ends. CDR3 length: 15 residues. Per germline, CDR1 MNHEY and CDR2 SVGAGI. CDR3 sequence (DNA): TGTGCCAGCAGTTACTCGGGGACTGGACGTGAAAAACTGTTTTTT. Residues: CASSYSGTGREKLFF.

This sequence joins TRBV6-1 and TRBJ2-7, with D tentatively TRBD2 (5 bases). The CDR3 is 14 amino acids. V lost 1 base and J 1 base, leaving 8 bases between the germline ends. From germline, CDR1 is MNHNS and CDR2 SASEGT. The CDR3 sequence is CASSEVRVSYEQYF. The CDR3 DNA follows: TGTGCCAGCAGTGAAGTGCGGGTTTCCTACGAGCAGTACTTC.

V gene TRBV4-3 combines with J gene TRBJ2-5; D is perhaps TRBD2 (5 bases). V lost 0 bases to trimming and J lost 5 bases, with 10 bases between them. CDR1 LGHNA and CDR2 YSLEER come from the germline V gene. The CDR3 is 14 residues long. The DNA for the CDR3 is TGCGCCAGCAGCCAAGAACTAGTTCAGGAGACCCAGTACTTC. It translates to CASSQELVQETQYF.

The chain couples TRBV21-1 to TRBJ1-2; TRBD1 is taken as the D call from the table, unchecked against the DNA. TRBV21-1 is a documented pseudogene. This CDR3 has 14 residues. The CDR3 reads CASSKEGSYYGYTF. The CDR3, as DNA: TGTGCCAGCAGCAAAGAGGGGTCGTACTATGGCTACACCTTC.

This rearrangement joins TRBV5-4 to TRBJ2-1, with 9 bases identical to TRBD1. V lost 4 bases, J lost 5 bases, and 7 bases stayed unmatched. Germline CDR1 is SGHNT and CDR2 is YYREEE (reference sequence). The CDR3 contains 15 residues. The DNA of the CDR3 is TGTGCCAGCAGCCCCGGGACAGGGATGGACAATGAGCAGTTCTTC. It translates to CASSPGTGMDNEQFF.

The chain carries TRBV2 and TRBJ1-2, with 8 bases identical to TRBD1. V shed 7 bases, J shed 8 bases, and the junction held 15 bases outside the gene matches. The CDR3 contains 15 residues. Germline CDR1 SNHLY, CDR2 FYNNEI. CDR3 sequence reads: CASNAGGLLGGGYTF. CDR3 bases: TGTGCCAGCAACGCAGGGGGCTTACTTGGCGGGGGCTACACCTTC.

In this sample, this clone turned up a few times. The chain uses TRBV7-9 and TRBJ1-6; possible D gene TRBD1, 6 bases. Germline CDR1 is SEHNR and CDR2 is FQNEAQ (reference sequence). The CDR3 contains 15 residues. Trimming stripped 1 base from V and 4 bases from J, with 8 bases between. In nucleotides, the CDR3 is TGTGCCAGCAGCTTAGTAGACAGGTATAATTCACCCCTCCACTTT. Residues: CASSLVDRYNSPLHF.

This chain joins TRBV10-3 and TRBJ2-1; possibly TRBD2 for D (5 bases). V was shortened by 0 bases and J by 6 bases, with 12 bases between the two germline ends. In germline, CDR1 is ENHRY, CDR2 SYGVKD. The CDR3 is made up of 15 amino acids. DNA for the CDR3: TGTGCCATCAGTGAGTCGCCCCTAGCTGGCAATGAGCAGTTCTTC. It encodes CAISESPLAGNEQFF.

CDR3 sequence reads: CASSAQTGRDFNYGYTF. The CDR3 DNA reads TGTGCCAGCAGCGCGCAAACTGGCAGGGACTTTAACTATGGCTACACCTTC. V gene TRBV9 combines with J gene TRBJ1-2, with D maybe TRBD1 (5 bases). The CDR3 sequence is 17 residues long. V shed 3 bases and J shed 1 base, with 19 bases lying between them. The germline CDR1 and CDR2 sequences are SGDLS and YYNGEE.

This chain connects TRBV5-4 to TRBJ1-1; D remains ambiguous. The CDR3 length is 14 residues. In germline, CDR1 is SGHNT, CDR2 YYREEE (reference sequence). The V gene lost 2 bases and the J gene lost 2 bases, with 10 bases spanning the gap. The CDR3 loop is CASSFAAANTEAFF. The CDR3 coding sequence is TGTGCCAGCAGCTTTGCGGCAGCCAACACTGAAGCTTTCTTT.

The chain joins TRBV19 to TRBJ1-6; no reliable D call. Per germline, CDR1 LNHDA and CDR2 SQIVND (reference sequence). This CDR3 contains 15 residues. The ends were cut back, 6 bases at V and 9 bases at J, with 18 bases in the middle. The DNA for the CDR3 is TGTGCCAGTAGCCCTGCGGTTGAGGTCGGTTCACCCCTCCACTTT. Amino acids: CASSPAVEVGSPLHF.

The chain carries TRBV4-2 and TRBJ1-1; 9 bases match TRBD1. Trimming took 3 bases from V and 4 from J; bases not matched to a gene: 6. Germline CDR1 reads LGHNA; CDR2 reads YNFKEQ. CDR3 length: 15 amino acids. The CDR3 region has the DNA TGTGCCAGCAGCCACCCCGGGACAGGGACCACTGAAGCTTTCTTT. This codes for CASSHPGTGTTEAFF.

This clone was seen a single time. The genes are TRBV28 and TRBJ2-7; 10 bases are a match to TRBD1. J gave up 4 bases and V 8 bases, and 2 bases lay outside the gene matches. CDR1 and CDR2 from the germline V gene are MDHEN and SYDVKM. The CDR3 is 12 residues long. CDR3 DNA: TGTGCCAGCGGGACAGGGGTTTACGAGCAGTACTTC. The encoded protein is CASGTGVYEQYF.

This chain links TRBV19 with TRBJ2-2; 8 bases fit TRBD1. V was pared by 8 bases and J by 8 bases, with 7 bases of the junction left unmatched. The CDR3 sequence is 13 residues long. The germline V gene has CDR1 LNHDA and CDR2 SQIVND (reference sequence). The CDR3 spells CASGRDRMGELFF. DNA of the CDR3: TGTGCCAGTGGCCGGGACAGGATGGGGGAGCTGTTTTTT.

Here the CDR3 reads CASSLVDGGEQFF. For the CDR3, the DNA is TGTGCCAGCAGCTTAGTGGACGGCGGGGAGCAGTTCTTC. This rearrangement joins TRBV7-2 to TRBJ2-1; perhaps TRBD2 as D (5 bases). Per the germline V gene, CDR1 is SGHTA and CDR2 is FQGNSA. The CDR3 contains 13 residues. V lost 1 base, J lost 10 bases, and 11 bases lay in between. The full variable domain, completed using reference TRBV7-2 and TRBJ2-1, is GAGVSQSPSNKVTEKGKDVELRCDPISGHTALYWYRQSLGQGLEFLIYFQGNSAPDKSGLPSDRFSAERTGGSVSTLTIQRTQQEDSAVYLCASSLVDGGEQFFGPGTRLTVL.

With regard to this clone: At one boundary the junction diverges from the germline segment, which might be a read error. The gene calls are TRBV5-1 and TRBJ2-2, with 7 bases matching TRBD2. Germline V gives CDR1 SGHRS, CDR2 YFSETQ. The CDR3 runs to 14 residues. The CDR3 DNA reads as TGCGCCAGCAGCTTACCCGGGAGGCCCGGAGAGCTGTTTTTT. This codes for CASSLPGRPGELFF.

This clone was observed a single time. The rearrangement links TRBV11-3 to TRBJ2-6; D is perhaps TRBD1 (5 bases). In germline, CDR1 is SGHNT, CDR2 YENEEA. With 7 bases removed from V and 2 bases from J, the gap between germline ends came to 12 bases. The CDR3 has 15 amino acids. The CDR3 is CASTEEGAGANVLTF. In DNA form, the CDR3 reads TGTGCCAGCACCGAGGAAGGGGCTGGGGCCAACGTCCTGACTTTC.

The chain carries TRBV19 and TRBJ1-1, with 7 bases identical to TRBD1. Germline-derived CDR1 and CDR2 are LNHDA and SQIVND (reference sequence). The CDR3 sequence is 15 residues long. V dropped 0 bases and J dropped 1; count of bases not matched to a gene: 2. The DNA of the CDR3 is TGTGCCAGTAGTATAGAGGACAGGTGGAACACTGAAGCTTTCTTT. Translating gives CASSIEDRWNTEAFF.

This chain connects TRBV14 to TRBJ2-7, with 14 nucleotides matching TRBD2. CDR3 length: 18 amino acids. The germline V gene encodes CDR1 SGHDN and CDR2 FVKESK. V shed 3 bases and J 3 bases; nucleotides not matched to a gene: 10. For the CDR3, the DNA is TGTGCCAGCAGCCAGCTCAGACTAGCGGGGGGGCGTTACTACGAGCAGTACTTC. This encodes CASSQLRLAGGRYYEQYF.

CDR3: CASSSQGANTEAFF. The CDR3 DNA is TGTGCCAGCAGCTCACAGGGGGCGAACACTGAAGCTTTCTTT. The rearrangement links TRBV5-4 to TRBJ1-1, with 9 bases identical to TRBD1. The V and J ends lost 3 bases and 1 base, in that order; junction bases with no gene match: 1. Germline V gene lookup returns CDR1 SGHNT and CDR2 YYREEE (reference sequence). This CDR3 contains 14 residues.

The chain is built from TRBV6-6 and TRBJ2-7; a weak D match, TRBD2 (6 bases). Germline V lookup: CDR1 MNHNY, CDR2 SVGAGI (reference sequence). CDR3 length: 15 residues. V lost 5 bases and J 4 bases, leaving 18 bases between the germline ends. As DNA, the CDR3 is TGTGCCAGCAGTCCCGGGGGAGTTCCGGTATACGAGCAGTACTTC. Translating gives CASSPGGVPVYEQYF.

The V gene is TRBV30, the J gene TRBJ1-1, with TRBD1 as a possible D gene (6 bases). The V and J ends lost 1 base and 6 bases respectively, with 12 bases between them. There are 13 residues in the CDR3. Germline CDR1 and CDR2: GTSNPN and SVGIG (reference sequence). In nucleotides, the CDR3 is TGTGCCTGGAGTGGGGGGGGCAAGGCTGAAGCTTTCTTT. It codes for CAWSGGGKAEAFF.

This chain links TRBV6-6 with TRBJ2-2, with 7 bases lining up with TRBD1. Germline values: CDR1 MNHNY, CDR2 SVGAGI (reference sequence). The CDR3 sequence is 14 residues long. V trimming: 6 bases; J trimming: 3 bases; junction bases outside the gene matches: 4. The chain's CDR3 is CASRDRADTGELFF. The CDR3 DNA sequence: TGTGCCAGCAGAGACAGGGCCGACACCGGGGAGCTGTTTTTT.

This clone was detected a few times. The chain employs TRBV27 and TRBJ1-1; 7 bases match TRBD1. The CDR3 sequence is 12 residues long. Germline trimming cut 2 bases from V and 11 bases from J; bases unmatched to any gene: 5. Germline CDR1 is MNHEY and CDR2 is SMNVEV (reference sequence). The DNA for the CDR3 is TGTGCCAGCAGTTTAAGACAGGGTCGGGCTTTCTTT. Encoded protein: CASSLRQGRAFF.

The chain combines TRBV18 with TRBJ2-3; TRBD1 agrees at 7 bases. The CDR3 contains 15 residues. Looked up from germline, CDR1 is KGHSH and CDR2 is LQKENI. V trimming: 1 base; J trimming: 4 bases; junction bases outside the gene matches: 5. The CDR3 loop reads CASSPQGAEADTQYF. The CDR3 coding sequence is TGTGCCAGCTCACCACAGGGGGCCGAGGCAGATACGCAGTATTTT.

The chain has TRBV5-5 and TRBJ2-7; TRBD2 aligns across 11 bases. The germline V gene has CDR1 SGHKS and CDR2 YYEKEE (reference sequence). Trimming cost V 4 bases and J 2 bases; bases outside gene matches: 5. The CDR3 has 15 residues. The CDR3, as DNA: TGTGCCAGCAGCACCCAACTAGCGGGGGCCTACGAGCAGTACTTC. Amino acid sequence: CASSTQLAGAYEQYF.